The 14 T cell receptor beta chains given below trace back to one sample, sequenced in a study of T cells after yellow fever vaccination. TCRdb re-called the 5' RACE reads through MiXCR, storing one row per CDR3 protein. The sample records roughly 340,000 distinct CDR3 sequences, approximately 4% being singletons. The source was PBMCs, collected 5 days after the yellow fever booster vaccination. The receptors shown here come from a man between 18 and 29 years old who received the YFV17D yellow fever vaccine.

This chain links TRBV5-6 with TRBJ2-3; D not certain. With 0 bases removed from V and 10 bases from J, the gap between germline ends came to 6 bases. The CDR3 runs to 11 residues. Germline loops: CDR1 SGHDT, CDR2 YYEEEE. The CDR3 DNA follows: TGTGCCAGCAGCTTGGGGGTGGCGCAGTATTTT. Protein sequence: CASSLGVAQYF.

The genes are TRBV18 and TRBJ1-2; D gene ambiguous. V gave up 3 bases and J gave up 8 bases, with 10 bases separating them. Germline CDR1 is KGHSH and CDR2 is LQKENI. CDR3 length equals 12 residues. The CDR3 nucleotides read TGTGCCAGCTCACCGATTGACCTAGGCTACACCTTC. Amino acids: CASSPIDLGYTF. Full variable domain (missing parts from reference TRBV18 and TRBJ1-2): NAGVMQNPRHLVRRRGQEARLRCSPMKGHSHVYWYRQLPEEGLKFMVYLQKENIIDESGMPKERFSAEFPKEGPSILRIQQVVRGDSAAYFCASSPIDLGYTFGSGTRLTVV.

This clonotype came up once. An end of the junction does not agree with germline; a read error may underlie this. This rearrangement joins TRBV5-4 to TRBJ2-1; D is perhaps TRBD1 (6 bases). There are 16 residues in the CDR3. Germline values: CDR1 SGHNT, CDR2 YYREEE (reference sequence). CDR3 protein: CASGRTLTGSYTEQFF. Here the CDR3 DNA reads TGTGCCAGCGGCAGAACCTTGACAGGTTCCTACACTGAGCAGTTCTTC.

This clonotype turned up a few times. The rearrangement links TRBV13 to TRBJ1-2, with a possible D match to TRBD1 (5 bases). Germline assignment: CDR1 PRHDT and CDR2 FYEKMQ (reference sequence). Trimming cost V 4 bases and J 1 base, with 13 bases left between them. This CDR3 comprises 15 residues. This CDR3 is CASSSGTLFNYGYTF. The CDR3 DNA reads TGTGCCAGCAGCTCTGGGACTCTCTTTAACTATGGCTACACCTTC. The full variable domain, its missing parts supplied by reference TRBV13 and TRBJ1-2, is AAGVIQSPRHLIKEKRETATLKCYPIPRHDTVYWYQQGPGQDPQFLISFYEKMQSDKGSIPDRFSAQQFSDYHSELNMSSLELGDSALYFCASSSGTLFNYGYTFGSGTRLTVV.

This clonotype was observed a few times. This chain joins TRBV5-1 and TRBJ2-7, with TRBD1 identical over 9 bases. The CDR3 runs 15 residues. Germline-derived CDR1 and CDR2 are SGHRS and YFSETQ. V gave up 0 bases and J gave up 2 bases; unmatched junction bases: 3. In DNA, the CDR3 is TGCGCCAGCAGCTTGGTGCGACAGGGGGCCTACGAGCAGTACTTC. Its translation is CASSLVRQGAYEQYF.

This chain connects TRBV5-1 to TRBJ2-3, with D unclear. V lost 0 bases to trimming and J lost 5 bases, with 4 bases between them. Germline CDR1 reads SGHRS; CDR2 reads YFSETQ. The CDR3 runs 12 residues. The CDR3 DNA reads TGCGCCAGCAGCTTGGCCGAAGATACGCAGTATTTT. Translated: CASSLAEDTQYF.

This clonotype occurred a few times. The chain links TRBV4-2 to TRBJ1-5, with D maybe TRBD1 (5 bases). Trimming removed 1 base at V and 4 bases at J, with 26 bases between. The CDR3 sequence is 20 residues long. CDR1 is LGHNA and CDR2 is YNFKEQ in the germline V gene. CDR3 sequence reads: CASSQVLVAVGTTPNQPQHF. In nucleotides, the CDR3 is TGTGCCAGCAGCCAAGTCCTGGTCGCCGTAGGGACGACACCAAATCAGCCCCAGCATTTT.

The rearrangement uses TRBV7-2 and TRBJ2-5, with D maybe TRBD1 (6 bases). Trimming took off 2 bases at V and 4 bases at J, with 14 bases between the two ends. This CDR3 has 15 residues. Per the germline V gene, CDR1 is SGHTA and CDR2 is FQGNSA. CDR3 in amino acids: CASSLSQGRVETQYF. The CDR3 DNA reads as TGTGCCAGCAGCTTATCGCAGGGGCGAGTAGAGACCCAGTACTTC.

The rearrangement uses TRBV4-3 and TRBJ2-1; TRBD1 aligns across 11 bases. Germline V gene lookup returns CDR1 LGHNA and CDR2 YSLEER. With V trimmed by 4 bases and J by 8 bases, 7 bases remained unmatched. The CDR3 is 15 residues long. CDR3 DNA sequence: TGCGCCAGCAGCCTATCGGGACAGGGGGACTATGAGCAGTTCTTC. Translating it yields CASSLSGQGDYEQFF.

This clonotype was observed at least ten times. This sequence joins TRBV4-3 and TRBJ1-1; D not resolved. Germline V gene sequence: CDR1 LGHNA, CDR2 YSLEER. V lost 0 bases and J 5 bases, leaving 16 bases between the germline ends. The CDR3 sequence is 16 residues long. CDR3 sequence reads: CASSQDRRQTRTEAFF. Here the CDR3 DNA reads TGCGCCAGCAGCCAAGATCGTCGGCAGACTAGGACTGAAGCTTTCTTT.

This clonotype was found many times. The CDR3 nucleotides read TGTGCCAGCAGCCCCTCGAGGTTTCGCACAGATACGCAGTATTTT. Amino acid sequence: CASSPSRFRTDTQYF. The chain links TRBV7-9 to TRBJ2-3; D unclear. The CDR3 totals 15 residues. Trimming shortened V by 5 bases and J by 1 base, and 13 bases separated the two germline ends. The germline CDR1 and CDR2 sequences are SEHNR and FQNEAQ (reference sequence).

The chain carries TRBV7-9 and TRBJ2-1; 10 nucleotides align to TRBD1. V lost 0 bases, J lost 9 bases, and 11 bases stayed unmatched. The germline V gene encodes CDR1 SEHNR and CDR2 FQNEAQ (reference sequence). The CDR3 has 17 residues. The CDR3, as DNA: TGTGCCAGCAGCTTAGCTGGGACAGGGGTGGGCGACGTTGAGCAGTTCTTC. Its protein product is CASSLAGTGVGDVEQFF.

This clonotype came up many times. The V call is TRBV20-1, the J call TRBJ2-5, with 7 nucleotides matching TRBD1. Trimming removed 8 bases from V and 0 bases from J; junction bases left unmatched: 12. Per germline, CDR1 DFQATT and CDR2 SNEGSKA (reference sequence). This CDR3 contains 15 residues. The CDR3 loop is CSPARDSWYQETQYF. In nucleotides, the CDR3 is TGCAGTCCAGCCCGGGACAGTTGGTACCAAGAGACCCAGTACTTC.

This clonotype was seen at least ten times. This rearrangement joins TRBV20-1 to TRBJ2-1; possibly TRBD1 for D (5 bases). Germline assignment: CDR1 DFQATT and CDR2 SNEGSKA (reference sequence). The CDR3 covers 15 residues. V was shortened by 1 base and J by 6 bases, with 16 bases between the two germline ends. The DNA of the CDR3 is TGCAGTGCTAGAGCCGAAGGGCAGGGAATCAATGAGCAGTTCTTC. Encoded protein: CSARAEGQGINEQFF.